These T cell receptor beta chains were read from a single sample in a study of blood T cell repertoires in COVID-19. Only in-frame clones appear in the TCRdb table, and some are missing; sequencing was by immunoSEQ multiplex PCR. Of roughly 76,000 clones listed, roughly nine tenths were seen once; the top ten hold just over 8%. Sequencing input: peripheral blood. These receptors all stem from a man younger than 40 with acute or convalescent COVID-19. Each CDR3 is given with its conserved first and last residue. The D gene is left open where the match is weak. Rows may omit the clone size; those that give it use once, few, many or a size class.

- TRBJ2-7 - TRBV5-1 CASSFVTATPGEQYF TGCGCCAGCAGCTTTGTCACTGCGACCCCGGGAGAGCAGTACTTC
TRBD1 TRBJ2-5 - TRBV27 CASSTRDRAATQYF TGTGCCAGCAGTACTCGGGACAGGGCCGCTACCCAGTACTTC
TRBD1 TRBJ1-1 - TRBV7-9 CASSLETGGGAAFF TGTGCCAGCAGCTTAGAGACAGGGGGCGGTGCGGCTTTCTTT
- TRBJ2-5 - TRBV25-1 CASSEYHGVGETQYF TGTGCCAGCAGTGAATATCACGGGGTCGGAGAGACCCAGTACTTC
- TRBJ2-7 - TRBV28 CASLRGRDYEQYF TGTGCCTCCCTGAGGGGGAGAGACTACGAGCAGTACTTC
- TRBJ1-1 - TRBV7-6 CASSAAGEAFF TGTGCCAGCAGCGCAGCGGGAGAGGCTTTCTTT
- TRBJ2-3 - TRBV27 CASSLYPADTQYF TGTGCCAGCAGTTTATACCCGGCAGATACGCAGTATTTT
- TRBJ2-2 - TRBV30 CAWSQGGRDTGELFF TGTGCCTGGAGTCAAGGAGGGAGAGACACCGGGGAGCTGTTTTTT
- TRBJ1-5 - TRBV3-1/TRBV3-2 CASSQGGGFLQPQHF TGTGCCAGCAGCCAAGGTGGGGGCTTCCTTCAGCCCCAGCATTTT
TRBD2 TRBJ2-3 - TRBV7-7 CASSSGGGTQYF TGTGCCAGCAGCTCGGGGGGAGGTACGCAGTATTTT
TRBD1 TRBJ2-5 - TRBV29-1 CSVEDPGQGGETQYF TGCAGCGTTGAAGATCCGGGACAGGGAGGAGAGACCCAGTACTTC
- TRBJ2-2 - TRBV19 CASRAARWETGELFF TGTGCCAGTAGAGCGGCAAGGTGGGAAACCGGGGAGCTGTTTTTT
TRBD2 TRBJ2-1 - TRBV6-4 CASSDSMTSGDEQFF TGTGCCAGCAGTGACTCGATGACTAGCGGGGATGAGCAGTTCTTC
- TRBJ2-7 - TRBV4-1 CASSQQGGTYEQYF TGCGCCAGCAGCCAACAGGGGGGAACCTACGAGCAGTACTTC
- TRBJ1-5 - TRBV7-3 CASSHSAGQPQHF TGTGCCAGCAGCCACAGTGCCGGTCAGCCCCAGCATTTT
TRBD1 TRBJ2-3 - TRBV11-2 CASAPNRGTTDTQYF TGTGCCAGCGCGCCAAACAGGGGCACCACAGATACGCAGTATTTT
- TRBJ2-1 many TRBV11-2 CASSLGRKTVHSYNEQFF TGTGCCAGCAGCTTAGGGAGAAAAACTGTCCACTCCTACAATGAGCAGTTCTTC
- TRBJ2-2 - TRBV9 CASSVGQGQGSGELFF TGTGCCAGCAGCGTAGGGCAGGGGCAAGGATCCGGGGAGCTGTTTTTT
TRBD2 TRBJ2-1 - TRBV9 CASSVSSGINEQFF TGTGCCAGCAGCGTCTCTAGCGGGATCAATGAGCAGTTCTTC
TRBD2 TRBJ2-1 few TRBV29-1 CSGGLAGGRSMFNEQFF TGCAGCGGTGGTCTAGCGGGAGGGCGAAGTATGTTCAATGAGCAGTTCTTC
- TRBJ2-1 - TRBV9 CASSRDRNEQFF TGTGCCAGCAGTAGAGATCGGAATGAGCAGTTCTTC
- TRBJ2-7 - TRBV23-1 CASQDTPYEQYF TGCGCCTCCCAGGACACCCCCTACGAGCAGTACTTC
- TRBJ2-7 - TRBV3-1/TRBV3-2 CASSRRGVPYEQYF TGTGCCAGCAGCCGCCGGGGAGTTCCCTACGAGCAGTACTTC
- TRBJ2-7 few TRBV4-2 CASSRGQSNYEQYF TGTGCCAGCAGCCGGGGACAATCCAACTACGAGCAGTACTTC
TRBD1 TRBJ1-1 - TRBV5-1 CASSRGTQGVNTEAFF TGCGCCAGCAGCCGGGGGACCCAGGGGGTGAACACTGAAGCTTTCTTT
- TRBJ2-2 once TRBV7-8 CASSLRETGELFF TGTGCCAGCAGCTTACGGGAGACCGGGGAGCTGTTTTTT
- TRBJ2-3 - TRBV4-1 CASSTTPFTDTQYF TGCGCCAGCAGCACTACTCCCTTCACAGATACGCAGTATTTT
TRBD1 TRBJ2-7 - TRBV11-2 CASSHLSGTGGDEQYF TGTGCCAGCAGCCACCTATCCGGGACAGGGGGCGACGAGCAGTACTTC
TRBD2 TRBJ2-1 - TRBV28 CASRNLAGVYNEQFF TGTGCCAGCAGGAATCTAGCGGGAGTTTACAATGAGCAGTTCTTC